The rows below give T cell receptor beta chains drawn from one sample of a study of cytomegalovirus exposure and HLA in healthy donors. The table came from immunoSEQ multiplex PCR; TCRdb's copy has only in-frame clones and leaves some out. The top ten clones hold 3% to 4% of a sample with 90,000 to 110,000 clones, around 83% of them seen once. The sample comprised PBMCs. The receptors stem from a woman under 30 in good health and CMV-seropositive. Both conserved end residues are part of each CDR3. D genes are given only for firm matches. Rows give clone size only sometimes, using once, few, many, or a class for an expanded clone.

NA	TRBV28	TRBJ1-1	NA	CASSNRQLQNTEAFF	TGTGCCAGCAGTAACCGACAGCTCCAGAACACTGAAGCTTTCTTT
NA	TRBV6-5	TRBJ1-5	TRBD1	CASRGQGAIDQPQHF	TGTGCCAGCAGGGGACAGGGGGCTATAGACCAGCCCCAGCATTTT
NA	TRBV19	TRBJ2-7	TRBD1	CASSTGTGGEQYF	TGTGCCAGTAGCACCGGGACAGGGGGCGAGCAGTACTTC
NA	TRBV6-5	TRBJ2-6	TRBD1	CASSYDRGPGANVLTF	TGTGCCAGCAGTTACGACAGGGGCCCTGGGGCCAACGTCCTGACTTTC
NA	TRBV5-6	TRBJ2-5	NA	CASSLNGEETQYF	TGTGCCAGCAGCTTGAACGGTGAAGAGACCCAGTACTTC
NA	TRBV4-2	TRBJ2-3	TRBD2	CASSQDSPSGRGADTQYF	TGTGCCAGCAGCCAAGATTCCCCTAGCGGGAGAGGGGCAGATACGCAGTATTTT
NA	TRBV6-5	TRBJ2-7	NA	CASKMRASYEQYF	TGTGCCAGCAAGATGAGGGCCTCCTACGAGCAGTACTTC
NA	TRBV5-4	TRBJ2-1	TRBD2	CASSSAGGGNEQFF	TGTGCCAGCAGCTCGGCCGGGGGGGGCAATGAGCAGTTCTTC
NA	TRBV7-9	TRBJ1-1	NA	CASSHLPNEAFF	TGTGCCAGCAGCCATCTACCTAATGAAGCTTTCTTT
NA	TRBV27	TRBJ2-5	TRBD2	CASRSLAGEGGETQYF	TGTGCCAGCAGATCTCTAGCGGGAGAAGGCGGGGAGACCCAGTACTTC
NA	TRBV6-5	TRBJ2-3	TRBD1	CASSFTGDADTQYF	TGTGCCAGCAGTTTCACAGGGGACGCAGATACGCAGTATTTT
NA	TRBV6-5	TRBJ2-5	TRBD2	CASSYSSGGAGETQYF	TGTGCCAGCAGTTACTCTAGCGGGGGGGCCGGGGAGACCCAGTACTTC
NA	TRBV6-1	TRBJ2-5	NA	CASREETQYF	TGTGCCAGCCGAGAAGAGACCCAGTACTTC
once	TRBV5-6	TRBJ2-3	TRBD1	CASSRQGLPDTQYF	TGTGCCAGCAGCCGACAGGGTTTACCAGATACGCAGTATTTT
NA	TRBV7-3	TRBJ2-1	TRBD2	CASSLAGGGTYNEQFF	TGTGCCAGCAGCCTAGCGGGAGGAGGGACCTACAATGAGCAGTTCTTC
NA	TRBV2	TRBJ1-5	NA	CASSERTNISRAQHF	TGTGCCAGCAGTGAACGGACAAATATATCAAGGGCCCAGCATTTT
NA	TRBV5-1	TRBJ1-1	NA	CASSLGPGGGTEAFF	TGCGCCAGCAGTTTGGGGCCGGGCGGGGGTACTGAAGCTTTCTTT
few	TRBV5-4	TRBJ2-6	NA	CASSISGVGANVLTF	TGTGCCAGCAGTATATCAGGGGTAGGGGCCAACGTCCTGACTTTC
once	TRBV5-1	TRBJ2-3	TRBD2	CASSPAREGDTQYF	TGCGCCAGCAGCCCCGCCAGGGAGGGGGATACGCAGTATTTT
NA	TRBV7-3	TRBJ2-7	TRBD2	CASSSGGVPYEQYF	TGTGCCAGCAGCTCCGGGGGGGTCCCCTACGAGCAGTACTTC
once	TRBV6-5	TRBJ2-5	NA	CASSSLTKGRETQYF	TGTGCCAGCAGTTCATTAACGAAGGGGAGGGAGACCCAGTACTTC
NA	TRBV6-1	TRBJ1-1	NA	CASSVRALNTEAFF	TGTGCCAGCAGCGTCAGGGCACTGAACACTGAAGCTTTCTTT
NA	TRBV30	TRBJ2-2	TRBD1	CAWSLKDRGPGELFF	TGTGCCTGGAGCTTGAAGGACAGGGGACCCGGGGAGCTGTTTTTT
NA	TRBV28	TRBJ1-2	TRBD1	CASSLRTGTYDTF	TGTGCCAGCAGTTTGAGGACAGGGACGTATGACACCTTC
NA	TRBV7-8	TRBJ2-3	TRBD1	CASSQWDRPVFTDTQYF	TGTGCCAGCAGCCAATGGGACAGGCCGGTGTTCACAGATACGCAGTATTTT
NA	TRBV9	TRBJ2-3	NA	CASSVLFSGTDTQYF	TGTGCCAGCAGCGTATTGTTTTCGGGGACAGATACGCAGTATTTT
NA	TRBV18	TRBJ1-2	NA	CASSPRRGDGYTF	TGTGCCAGCTCACCTCGCAGGGGTGATGGCTACACCTTC
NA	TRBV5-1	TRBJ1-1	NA	CASSLAETSNTEAFF	TGCGCCAGCAGCTTGGCCGAGACATCGAACACTGAAGCTTTCTTT
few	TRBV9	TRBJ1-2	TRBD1	CASSATPGGDGYTF	TGTGCCAGCAGCGCGACTCCAGGGGGCGATGGCTACACCTTC
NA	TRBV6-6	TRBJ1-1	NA	CASSGQLRNTEAFF	TGTGCCAGCTCCGGACAGTTACGGAACACTGAAGCTTTCTTT
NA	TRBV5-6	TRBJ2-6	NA	CASSLDSANVLTF	TGTGCCAGCAGCTTGGACAGTGCCAACGTCCTGACTTTC
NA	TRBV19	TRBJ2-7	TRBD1	CASSPRQGSEQYF	TGTGCCAGTAGTCCTCGACAGGGCTCCGAGCAGTACTTC
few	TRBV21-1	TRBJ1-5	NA	CASSKGGGRRPQHF	TGTGCCAGCAGCAAAGGAGGGGGACGTCGACCCCAGCATTTT
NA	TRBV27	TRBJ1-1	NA	CASSLSAGRLKNTEAFF	TGTGCCAGCAGTTTAAGTGCGGGGCGATTAAAGAACACTGAAGCTTTCTTT
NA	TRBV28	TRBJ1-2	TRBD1	CASSFAPGQGFGYTF	TGTGCCAGCAGTTTCGCCCCGGGACAGGGCTTTGGCTACACCTTC
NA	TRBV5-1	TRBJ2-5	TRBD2	CASSSPGLAGGRETQYF	TGCGCCAGCAGCTCCCCGGGACTAGCGGGAGGCCGGGAGACCCAGTACTTC
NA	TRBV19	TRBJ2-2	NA	CASSVEQGWELFF	TGTGCCAGTAGTGTAGAACAGGGCTGGGAGCTGTTTTTT
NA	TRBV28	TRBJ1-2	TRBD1	CASSLPAGTGVDGYTF	TGTGCCAGCAGCTTACCGGCCGGGACAGGGGTAGATGGCTACACCTTC
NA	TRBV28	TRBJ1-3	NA	CASSSPGGGTGNTIYF	TGTGCCAGCAGTTCCCCGGGCGGGGGAACTGGAAACACCATATATTTT
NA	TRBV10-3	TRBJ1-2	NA	CAISDRGGIGGYTF	TGTGCCATCAGCGATAGAGGGGGAATCGGGGGCTACACCTTC
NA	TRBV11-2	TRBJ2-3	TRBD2	CASSRTGTSTTDTQYF	TGTGCCAGCAGTCGAACCGGGACTAGCACCACAGATACGCAGTATTTT
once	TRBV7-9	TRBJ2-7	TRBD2	CASSPQPAGARNPSDEQYF	TGTGCCAGCAGCCCCCAGCCAGCGGGGGCACGGAACCCCTCGGATGAGCAGTACTTC
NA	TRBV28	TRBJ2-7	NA	CASIGSYEQYF	TGTGCCAGCATAGGGAGCTACGAGCAGTACTTC
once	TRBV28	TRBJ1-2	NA	CASLGDGGNECSCYGYTF	TGTGCCAGCCTTGGGGATGGGGGGAATGAGTGTAGTTGCTATGGCTACACCTTC
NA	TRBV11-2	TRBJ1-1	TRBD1	CASSLHRGRGDTEAFF	TGTGCCAGCAGCCTCCACAGGGGTAGGGGAGACACTGAAGCTTTCTTT
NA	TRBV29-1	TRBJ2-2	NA	CSVAGTNTGELFF	TGCAGCGTTGCAGGGACGAACACCGGGGAGCTGTTTTTT
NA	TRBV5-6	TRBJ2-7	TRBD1	CASSGRDRAYEQYF	TGTGCCAGCAGTGGCCGGGACAGGGCCTACGAGCAGTACTTC
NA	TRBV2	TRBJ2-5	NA	CASSGLVQETQYF	TGTGCCAGCAGTGGACTAGTACAAGAGACCCAGTACTTC
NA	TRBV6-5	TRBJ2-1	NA	CASRVGLRSYNEQFF	TGTGCCAGCAGAGTCGGACTGCGGTCCTACAATGAGCAGTTCTTC
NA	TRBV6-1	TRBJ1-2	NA	CASRKKTGNYGYTF	TGTGCCAGCAGAAAAAAGACAGGAAACTATGGCTACACCTTC
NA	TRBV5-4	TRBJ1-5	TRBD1	CASSLGGQINQPQHF	TGTGCCAGCAGCTTGGGGGGACAGATCAATCAGCCCCAGCATTTT
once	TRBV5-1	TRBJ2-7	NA	CASSLFAGTNIYEQYF	TGCGCCAGCAGCTTGTTCGCCGGGACAAATATTTACGAGCAGTACTTC
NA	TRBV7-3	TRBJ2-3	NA	CASAPGGPSSTDTQYF	TGTGCCAGCGCACCCGGAGGTCCATCTAGCACAGATACGCAGTATTTT
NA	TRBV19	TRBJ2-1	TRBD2	CATRWASGNNEQFF	TGTGCCACCAGGTGGGCTAGCGGAAACAATGAGCAGTTCTTC
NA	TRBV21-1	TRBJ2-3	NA	CASSKGARLRAGQTQYF	TGTGCCAGCAGCAAAGGAGCTCGCTTGCGGGCCGGTCAGACGCAGTATTTT
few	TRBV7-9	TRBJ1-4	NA	CASSLRGLGEKLFF	TGTGCCAGCAGCTTACGGGGTCTGGGTGAAAAACTGTTTTTT